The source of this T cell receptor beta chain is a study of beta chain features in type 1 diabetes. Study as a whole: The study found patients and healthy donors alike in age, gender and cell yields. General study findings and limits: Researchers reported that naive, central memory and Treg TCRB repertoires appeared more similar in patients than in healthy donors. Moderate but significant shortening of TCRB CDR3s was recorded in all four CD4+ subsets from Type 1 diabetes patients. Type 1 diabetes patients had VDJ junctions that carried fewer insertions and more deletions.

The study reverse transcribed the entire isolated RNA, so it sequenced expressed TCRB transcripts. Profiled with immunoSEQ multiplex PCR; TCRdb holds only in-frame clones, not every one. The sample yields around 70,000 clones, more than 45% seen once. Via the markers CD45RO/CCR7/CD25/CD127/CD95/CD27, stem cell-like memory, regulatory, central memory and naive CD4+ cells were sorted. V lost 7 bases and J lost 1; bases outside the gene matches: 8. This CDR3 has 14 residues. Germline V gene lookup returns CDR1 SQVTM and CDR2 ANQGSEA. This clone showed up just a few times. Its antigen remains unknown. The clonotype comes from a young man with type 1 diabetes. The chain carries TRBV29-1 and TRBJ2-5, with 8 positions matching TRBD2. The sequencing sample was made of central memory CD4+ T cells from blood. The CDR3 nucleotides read TGCAGCGCCGGTGTGGCGGGAGGCCAAGAGACCCAGTACTTC. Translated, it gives CSAGVAGGQETQYF.